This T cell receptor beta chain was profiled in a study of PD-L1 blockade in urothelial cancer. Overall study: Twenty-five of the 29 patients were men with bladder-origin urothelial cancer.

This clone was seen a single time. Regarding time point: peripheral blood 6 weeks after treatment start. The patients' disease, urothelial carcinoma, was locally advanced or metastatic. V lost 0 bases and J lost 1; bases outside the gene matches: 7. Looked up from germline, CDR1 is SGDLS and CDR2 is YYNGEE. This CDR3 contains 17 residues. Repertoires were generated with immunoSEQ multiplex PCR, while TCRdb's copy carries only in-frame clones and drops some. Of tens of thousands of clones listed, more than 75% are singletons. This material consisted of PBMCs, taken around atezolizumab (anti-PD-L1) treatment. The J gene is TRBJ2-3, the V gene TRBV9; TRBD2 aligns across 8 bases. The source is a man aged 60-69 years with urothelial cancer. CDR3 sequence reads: CASSVELDSGGTDTQYF. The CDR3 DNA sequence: TGTGCCAGCAGCGTAGAGTTGGATAGCGGGGGCACAGATACGCAGTATTTT. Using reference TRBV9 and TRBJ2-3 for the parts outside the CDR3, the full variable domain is DSGVTQTPKHLITATGQRVTLRCSPRSGDLSVYWYQQSLDQGLQFLIQYYNGEERAKGNILERFSAQQFPDLHSELNLSSLELGDSALYFCASSVELDSGGTDTQYFGPGTRLTVL.